The clone carrying this T cell receptor beta chain was recorded only once. The data were produced by immunoSEQ multiplex PCR, yet TCRdb's version contains in-frame clones alone and is incomplete. The repertoire has about 55,000 clones, approximately 95% of them found once; the top ten carry approximately 1.9%. The sample comes from a study of control samples from healthy donors and cancer patients. The germline gives CDR1 SGHVS, CDR2 FQNEAQ. The CDR3 runs 15 residues. V was clipped by 0 bases and J by 1 base, with 7 bases between them. The chain combines TRBV7-8 with TRBJ1-5; TRBD1 is a possible D gene (6 bases). Sequenced material: blood. The source of this sequence is a woman under 40 in good health. CDR3 protein: CASSLAGHSNQPQHF. CDR3 in DNA: TGTGCCAGCAGCTTAGCGGGACACAGCAATCAGCCCCAGCATTTT.